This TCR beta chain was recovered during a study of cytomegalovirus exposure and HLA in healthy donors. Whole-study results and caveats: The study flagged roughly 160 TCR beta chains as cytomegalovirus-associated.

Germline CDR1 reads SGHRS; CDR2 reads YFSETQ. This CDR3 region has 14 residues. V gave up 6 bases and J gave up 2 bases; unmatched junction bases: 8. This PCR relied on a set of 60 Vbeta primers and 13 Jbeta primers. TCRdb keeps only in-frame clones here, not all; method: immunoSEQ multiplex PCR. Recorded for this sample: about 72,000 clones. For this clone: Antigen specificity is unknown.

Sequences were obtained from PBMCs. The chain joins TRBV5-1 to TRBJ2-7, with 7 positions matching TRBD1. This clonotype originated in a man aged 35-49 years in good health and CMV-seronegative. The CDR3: CASTIGQGAYEQYF. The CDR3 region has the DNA TGCGCCAGCACCATAGGGCAGGGGGCCTACGAGCAGTACTTC.